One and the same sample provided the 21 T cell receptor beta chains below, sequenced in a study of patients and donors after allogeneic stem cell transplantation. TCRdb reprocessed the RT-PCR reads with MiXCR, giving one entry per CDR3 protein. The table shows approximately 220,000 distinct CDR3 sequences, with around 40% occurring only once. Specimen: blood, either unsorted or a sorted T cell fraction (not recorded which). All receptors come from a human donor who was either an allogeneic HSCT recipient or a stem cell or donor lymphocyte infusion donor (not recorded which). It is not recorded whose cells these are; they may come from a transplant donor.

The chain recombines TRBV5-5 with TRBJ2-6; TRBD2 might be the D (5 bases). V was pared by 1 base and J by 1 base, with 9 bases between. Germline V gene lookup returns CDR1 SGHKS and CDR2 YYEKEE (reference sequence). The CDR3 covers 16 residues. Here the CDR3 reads CASSLLRESGANVLTF. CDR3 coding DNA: TGTGCCAGCAGCTTGCTCCGGGAATCTGGGGCCAACGTCCTGACTTTC.

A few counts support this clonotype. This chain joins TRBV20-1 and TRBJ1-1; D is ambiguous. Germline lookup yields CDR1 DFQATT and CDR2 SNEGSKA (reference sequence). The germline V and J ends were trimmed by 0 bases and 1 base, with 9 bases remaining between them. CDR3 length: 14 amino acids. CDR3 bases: TGCAGTGCTAGAGATGGCACGAGGAACACTGAAGCTTTCTTT. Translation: CSARDGTRNTEAFF.

This CDR3 is CASMTGSGANVLTF. The CDR3 nucleotides read TGCGCCAGCATGACAGGGTCTGGGGCCAACGTCCTGACTTTC. The chain combines TRBV5-1 with TRBJ2-6; 7 bases align to TRBD1. CDR3 length: 14 amino acids. V lost 6 bases and J lost 1; bases outside the gene matches: 1. Germline values: CDR1 SGHRS, CDR2 YFSETQ.

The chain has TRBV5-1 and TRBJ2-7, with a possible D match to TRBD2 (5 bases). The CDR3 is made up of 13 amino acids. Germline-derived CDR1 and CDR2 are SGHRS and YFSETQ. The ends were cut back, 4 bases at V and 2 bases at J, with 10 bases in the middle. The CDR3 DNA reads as TGCGCCAGCAGCCCATCCGGGACCTACGAGCAGTACTTC. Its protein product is CASSPSGTYEQYF. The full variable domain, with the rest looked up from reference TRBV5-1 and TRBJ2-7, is KAGVTQTPRYLIKTRGQQVTLSCSPISGHRSVSWYQQTPGQGLQFLFEYFSETQRNKGNFPGRFSGRQFSNSRSEMNVSTLELGDSALYLCASSPSGTYEQYFGPGTRLTVT.

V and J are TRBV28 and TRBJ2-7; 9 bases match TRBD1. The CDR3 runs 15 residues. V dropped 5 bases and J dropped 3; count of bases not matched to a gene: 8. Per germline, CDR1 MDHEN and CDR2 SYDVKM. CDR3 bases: TGTGCCAGCAGTCCGCCGGGACAGGGTAGCTACGAGCAGTACTTC. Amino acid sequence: CASSPPGQGSYEQYF.

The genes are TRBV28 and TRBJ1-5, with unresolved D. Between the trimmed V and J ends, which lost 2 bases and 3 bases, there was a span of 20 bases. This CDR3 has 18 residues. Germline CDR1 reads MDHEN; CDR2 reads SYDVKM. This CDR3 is CASSLLVPGYHNNQPQHF. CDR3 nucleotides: TGTGCCAGCAGTTTACTCGTACCTGGTTACCATAACAATCAGCCCCAGCATTTT.

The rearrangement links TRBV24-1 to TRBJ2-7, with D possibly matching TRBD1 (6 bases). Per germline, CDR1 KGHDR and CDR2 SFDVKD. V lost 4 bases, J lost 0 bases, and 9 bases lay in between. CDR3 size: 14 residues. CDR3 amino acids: CATSEPDSSYEQYF. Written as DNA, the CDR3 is TGTGCCACCAGTGAGCCGGACAGCTCCTACGAGCAGTACTTC.

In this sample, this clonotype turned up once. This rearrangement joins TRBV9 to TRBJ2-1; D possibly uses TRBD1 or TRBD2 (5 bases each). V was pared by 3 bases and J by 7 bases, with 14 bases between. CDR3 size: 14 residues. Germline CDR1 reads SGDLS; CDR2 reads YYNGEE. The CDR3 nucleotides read TGTGCCAGCAGCGCCCGATGGGGGTGGAATGAGCAGTTCTTC. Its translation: CASSARWGWNEQFF.

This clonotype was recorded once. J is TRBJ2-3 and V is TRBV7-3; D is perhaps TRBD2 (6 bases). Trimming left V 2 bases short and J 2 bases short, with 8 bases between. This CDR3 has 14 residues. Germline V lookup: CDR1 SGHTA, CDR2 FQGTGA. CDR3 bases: TGTGCCAGCAGCTTAGGGGGGATCACAGATACGCAGTATTTT. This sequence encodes CASSLGGITDTQYF.

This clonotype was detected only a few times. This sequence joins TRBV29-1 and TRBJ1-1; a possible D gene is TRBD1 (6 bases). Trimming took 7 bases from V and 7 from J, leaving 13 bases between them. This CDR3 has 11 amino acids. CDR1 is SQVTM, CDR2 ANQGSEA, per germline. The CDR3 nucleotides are TGCAGCGGTAAACAGGGAGTTGAAGCTTTCTTT. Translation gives CSGKQGVEAFF.

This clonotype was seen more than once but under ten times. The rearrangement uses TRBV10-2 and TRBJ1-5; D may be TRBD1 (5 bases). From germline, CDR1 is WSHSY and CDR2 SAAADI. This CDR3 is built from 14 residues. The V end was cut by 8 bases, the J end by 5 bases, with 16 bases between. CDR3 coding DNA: TGCGCCAGCGGAGGGGCAGGGTTTGATCAGCCCCAGCATTTT. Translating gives CASGGAGFDQPQHF.

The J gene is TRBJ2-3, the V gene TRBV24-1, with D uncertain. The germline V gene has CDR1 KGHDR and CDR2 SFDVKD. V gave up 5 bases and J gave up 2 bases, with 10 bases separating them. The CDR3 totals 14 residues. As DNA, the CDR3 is TGTGCCACCAGTGGCCTGCGGACCACAGATACGCAGTATTTT. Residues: CATSGLRTTDTQYF.

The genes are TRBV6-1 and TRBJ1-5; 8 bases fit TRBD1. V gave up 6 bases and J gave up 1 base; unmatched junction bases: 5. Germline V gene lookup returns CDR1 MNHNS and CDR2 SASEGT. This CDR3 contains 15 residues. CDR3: CASRFDRGSNQPQHF. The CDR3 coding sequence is TGTGCCAGCAGGTTCGACAGGGGAAGCAATCAGCCCCAGCATTTT.

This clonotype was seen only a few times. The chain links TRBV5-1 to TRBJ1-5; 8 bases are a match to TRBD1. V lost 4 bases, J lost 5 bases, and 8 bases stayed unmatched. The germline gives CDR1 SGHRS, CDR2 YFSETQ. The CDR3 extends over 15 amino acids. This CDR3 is CASSPWTGMDQPQHF. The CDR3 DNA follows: TGCGCCAGCAGCCCCTGGACAGGGATGGATCAGCCCCAGCATTTT.

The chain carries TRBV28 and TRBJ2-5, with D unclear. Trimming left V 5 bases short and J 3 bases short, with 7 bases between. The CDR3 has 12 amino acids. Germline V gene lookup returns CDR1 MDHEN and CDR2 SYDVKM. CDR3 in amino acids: CASSDPKETQYF. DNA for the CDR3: TGTGCCAGCAGTGATCCCAAAGAGACCCAGTACTTC.

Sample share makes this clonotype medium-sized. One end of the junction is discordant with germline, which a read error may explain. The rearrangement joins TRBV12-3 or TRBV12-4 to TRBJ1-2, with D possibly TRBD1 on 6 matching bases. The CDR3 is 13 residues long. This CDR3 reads CASSLGQNYGYTF. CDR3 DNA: TGTGCCAGCAGCTTAGGACAGAACTATGGCTACACCTTC.

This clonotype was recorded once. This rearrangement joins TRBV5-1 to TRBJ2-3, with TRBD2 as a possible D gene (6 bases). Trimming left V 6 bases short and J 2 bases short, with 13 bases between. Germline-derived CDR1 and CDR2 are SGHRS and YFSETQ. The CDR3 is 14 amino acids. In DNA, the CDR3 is TGCGCCAGCACAATGGGGGGTTTCACAGATACGCAGTATTTT. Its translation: CASTMGGFTDTQYF.

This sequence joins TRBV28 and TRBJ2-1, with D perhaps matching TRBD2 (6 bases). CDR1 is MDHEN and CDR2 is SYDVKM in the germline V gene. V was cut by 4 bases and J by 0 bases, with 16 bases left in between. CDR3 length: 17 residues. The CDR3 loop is CASSSTPRGFSYNEQFF. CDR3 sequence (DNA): TGTGCCAGCAGTTCGACCCCCCGGGGGTTCTCCTACAATGAGCAGTTCTTC.

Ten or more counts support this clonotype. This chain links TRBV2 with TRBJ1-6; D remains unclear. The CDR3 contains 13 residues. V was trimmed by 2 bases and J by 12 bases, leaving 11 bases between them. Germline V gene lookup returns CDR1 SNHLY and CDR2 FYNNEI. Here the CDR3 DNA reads TGTGCCAGCAGTGAACACCAGCCAGGACCCCTCCACTTT. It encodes CASSEHQPGPLHF.

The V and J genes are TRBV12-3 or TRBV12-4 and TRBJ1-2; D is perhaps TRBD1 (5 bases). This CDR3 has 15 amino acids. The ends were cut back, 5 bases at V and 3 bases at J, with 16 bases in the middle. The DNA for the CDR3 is TGTGCCAGCAGTCTGCAGCAGGGTAGCTACTATGGCTACACCTTC. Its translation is CASSLQQGSYYGYTF.

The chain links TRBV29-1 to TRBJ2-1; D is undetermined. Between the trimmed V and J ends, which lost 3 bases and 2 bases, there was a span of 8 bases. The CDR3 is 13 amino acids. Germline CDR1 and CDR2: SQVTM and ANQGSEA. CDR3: CSVETRPYNEQFF. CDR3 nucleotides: TGCAGCGTTGAGACCCGACCCTACAATGAGCAGTTCTTC.